This T cell receptor (beta chain) derives from a study of cytomegalovirus exposure and HLA in healthy donors. Overall study: In terms of ancestry, the Caucasian-associated cluster contained roughly four fifths of the approximately 400 genotyped donors. General study findings and limits: Per a later analysis, HLA-associated TCR beta chains showed more clonal expansion than other, equally common TCR beta chains. CMV serostatus was the sole immune exposure data available.

Points on this clone: Its antigen is not known.

The PCR was carried out with 60 Vbeta primers and 13 Jbeta primers. TCRdb's copy holds only in-frame clones and misses some; the assay was immunoSEQ multiplex PCR. The profile covers 150,000 to 180,000 clones, with over 65% appearing a single time and 4% to 4.5% taken by the ten largest. All the people who gave samples were healthy bone marrow donors. Trimming took 2 bases from V and 2 from J, leaving 17 bases between them. CDR1 is SGDLS, CDR2 YYNGEE, per germline. There are 18 residues in the CDR3. The chain recombines TRBV9 with TRBJ2-6; weak D call: TRBD1 (5 bases). The specimen sequenced was PBMCs. The TCR was taken from a woman between 40 and 55 years old in good health and CMV-seronegative. CDR3 residues: CASSVETGQGPGANVLTF. For the CDR3, the DNA is TGTGCCAGCAGCGTGGAAACGGGTCAGGGTCCTGGGGCCAACGTCCTGACTTTC.